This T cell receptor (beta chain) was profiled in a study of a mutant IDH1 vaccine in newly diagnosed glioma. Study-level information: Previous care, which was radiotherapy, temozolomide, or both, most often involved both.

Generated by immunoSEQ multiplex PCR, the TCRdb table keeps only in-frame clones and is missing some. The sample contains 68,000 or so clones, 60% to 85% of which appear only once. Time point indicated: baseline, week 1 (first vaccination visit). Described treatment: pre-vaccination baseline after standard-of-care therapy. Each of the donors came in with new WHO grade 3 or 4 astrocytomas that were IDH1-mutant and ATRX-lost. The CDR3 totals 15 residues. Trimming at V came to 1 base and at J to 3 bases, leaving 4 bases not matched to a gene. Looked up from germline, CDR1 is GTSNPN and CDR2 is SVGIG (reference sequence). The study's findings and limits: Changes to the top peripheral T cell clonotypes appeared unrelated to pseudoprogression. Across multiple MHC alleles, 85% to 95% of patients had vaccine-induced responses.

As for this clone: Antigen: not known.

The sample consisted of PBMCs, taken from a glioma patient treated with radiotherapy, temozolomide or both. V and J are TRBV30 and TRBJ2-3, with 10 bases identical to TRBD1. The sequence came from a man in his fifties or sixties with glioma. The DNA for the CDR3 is TGTGCCTGGAGTGCATTGGGACAGGGGACAGATACGCAGTATTTT. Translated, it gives CAWSALGQGTDTQYF.